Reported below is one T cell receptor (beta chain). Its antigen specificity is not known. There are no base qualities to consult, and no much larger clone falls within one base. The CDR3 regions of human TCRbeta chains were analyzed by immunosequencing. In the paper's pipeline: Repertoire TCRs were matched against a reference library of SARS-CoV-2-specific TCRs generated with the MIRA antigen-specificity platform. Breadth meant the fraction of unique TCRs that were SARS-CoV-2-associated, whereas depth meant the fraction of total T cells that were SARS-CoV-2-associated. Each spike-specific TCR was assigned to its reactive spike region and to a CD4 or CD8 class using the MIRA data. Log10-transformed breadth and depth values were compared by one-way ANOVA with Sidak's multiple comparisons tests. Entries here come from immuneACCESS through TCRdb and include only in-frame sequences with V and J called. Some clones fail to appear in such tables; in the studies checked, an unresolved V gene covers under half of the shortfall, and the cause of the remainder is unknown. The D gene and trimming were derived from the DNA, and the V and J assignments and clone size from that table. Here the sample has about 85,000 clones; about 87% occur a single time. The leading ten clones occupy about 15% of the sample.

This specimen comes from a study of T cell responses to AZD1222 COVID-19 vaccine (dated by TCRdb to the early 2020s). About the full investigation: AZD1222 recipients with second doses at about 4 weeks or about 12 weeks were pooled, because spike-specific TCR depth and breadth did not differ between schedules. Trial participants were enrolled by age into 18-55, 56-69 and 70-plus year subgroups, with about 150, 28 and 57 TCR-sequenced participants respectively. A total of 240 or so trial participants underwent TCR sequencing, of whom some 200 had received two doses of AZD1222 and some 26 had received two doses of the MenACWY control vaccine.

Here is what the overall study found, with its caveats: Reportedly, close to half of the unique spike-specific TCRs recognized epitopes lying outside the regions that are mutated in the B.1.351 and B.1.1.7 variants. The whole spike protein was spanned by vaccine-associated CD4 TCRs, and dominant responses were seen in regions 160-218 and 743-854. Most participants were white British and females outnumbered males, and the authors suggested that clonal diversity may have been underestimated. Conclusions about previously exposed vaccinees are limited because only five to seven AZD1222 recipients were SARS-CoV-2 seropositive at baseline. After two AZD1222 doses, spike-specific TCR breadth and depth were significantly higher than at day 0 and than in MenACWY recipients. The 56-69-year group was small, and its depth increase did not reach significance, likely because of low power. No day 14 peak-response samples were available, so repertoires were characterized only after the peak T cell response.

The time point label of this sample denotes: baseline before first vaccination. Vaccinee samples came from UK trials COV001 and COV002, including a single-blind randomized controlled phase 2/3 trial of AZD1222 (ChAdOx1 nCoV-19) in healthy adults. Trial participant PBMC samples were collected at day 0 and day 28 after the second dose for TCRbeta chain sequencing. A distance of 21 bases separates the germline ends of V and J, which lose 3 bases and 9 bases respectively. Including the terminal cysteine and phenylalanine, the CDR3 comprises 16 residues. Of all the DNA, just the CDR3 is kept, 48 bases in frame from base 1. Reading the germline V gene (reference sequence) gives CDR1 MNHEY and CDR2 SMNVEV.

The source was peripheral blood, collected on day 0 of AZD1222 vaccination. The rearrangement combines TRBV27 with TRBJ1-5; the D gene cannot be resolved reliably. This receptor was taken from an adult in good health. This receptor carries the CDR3 CASSFLWAIRLGPQHF. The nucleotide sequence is TGTGCCAGCAGTTTCCTCTGGGCCATTCGACTTGGGCCCCAGCATTTT.